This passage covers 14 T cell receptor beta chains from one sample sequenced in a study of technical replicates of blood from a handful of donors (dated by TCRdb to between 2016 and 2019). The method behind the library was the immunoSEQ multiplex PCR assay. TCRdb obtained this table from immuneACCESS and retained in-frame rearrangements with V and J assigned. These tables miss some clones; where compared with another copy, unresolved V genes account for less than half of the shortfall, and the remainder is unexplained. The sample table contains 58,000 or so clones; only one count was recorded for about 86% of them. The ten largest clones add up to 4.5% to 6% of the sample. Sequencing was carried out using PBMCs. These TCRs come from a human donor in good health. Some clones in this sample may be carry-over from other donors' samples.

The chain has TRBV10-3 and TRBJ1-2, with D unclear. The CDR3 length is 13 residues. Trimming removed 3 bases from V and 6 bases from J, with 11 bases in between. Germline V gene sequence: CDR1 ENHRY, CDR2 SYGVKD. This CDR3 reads CAISDPAEDGYTF. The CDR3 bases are TGTGCCATCAGTGATCCAGCCGAGGATGGCTACACCTTC.

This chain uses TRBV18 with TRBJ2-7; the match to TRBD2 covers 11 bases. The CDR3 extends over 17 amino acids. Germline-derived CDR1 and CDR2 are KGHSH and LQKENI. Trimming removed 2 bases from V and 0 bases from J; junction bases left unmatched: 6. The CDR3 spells CASSPRPSGGISYEQYF. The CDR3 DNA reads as TGTGCCAGCTCACCAAGGCCTAGCGGGGGGATCTCCTACGAGCAGTACTTC.

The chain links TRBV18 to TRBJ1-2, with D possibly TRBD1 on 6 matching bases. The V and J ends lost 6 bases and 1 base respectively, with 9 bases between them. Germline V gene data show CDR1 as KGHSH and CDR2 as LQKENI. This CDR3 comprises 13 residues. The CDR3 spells CASSQQGNYGYTF. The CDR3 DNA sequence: TGTGCCAGCTCTCAACAGGGTAACTATGGCTACACCTTC.

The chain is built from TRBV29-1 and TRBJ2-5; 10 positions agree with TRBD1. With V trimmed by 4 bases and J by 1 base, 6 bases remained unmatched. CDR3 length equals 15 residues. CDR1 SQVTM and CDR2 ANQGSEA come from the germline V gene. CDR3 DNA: TGCAGCGTTGGAGGACAGGGGGGGTTCCAAGAGACCCAGTACTTC. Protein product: CSVGGQGGFQETQYF.

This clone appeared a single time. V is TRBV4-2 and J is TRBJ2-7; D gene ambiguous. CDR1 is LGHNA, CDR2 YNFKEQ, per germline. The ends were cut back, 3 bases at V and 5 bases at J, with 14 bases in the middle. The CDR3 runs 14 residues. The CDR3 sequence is CASSHPQYQDEQYF. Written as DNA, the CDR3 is TGTGCCAGCAGCCACCCGCAGTACCAGGACGAGCAGTACTTC.

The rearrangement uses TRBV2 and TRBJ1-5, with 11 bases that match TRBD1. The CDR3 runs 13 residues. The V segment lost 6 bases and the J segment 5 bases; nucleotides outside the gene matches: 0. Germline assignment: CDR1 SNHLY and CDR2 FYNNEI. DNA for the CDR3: TGTGCCAGCAGGGGACAGGGGGATCAGCCCCAGCATTTT. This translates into CASRGQGDQPQHF.

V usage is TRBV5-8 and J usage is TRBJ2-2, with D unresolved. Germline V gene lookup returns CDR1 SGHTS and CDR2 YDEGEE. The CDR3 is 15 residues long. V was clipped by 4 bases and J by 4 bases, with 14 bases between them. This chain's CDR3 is CASSLYRSSTGELFF. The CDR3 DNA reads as TGTGCCAGCAGCCTATATCGGTCGTCCACCGGGGAGCTGTTTTTT.

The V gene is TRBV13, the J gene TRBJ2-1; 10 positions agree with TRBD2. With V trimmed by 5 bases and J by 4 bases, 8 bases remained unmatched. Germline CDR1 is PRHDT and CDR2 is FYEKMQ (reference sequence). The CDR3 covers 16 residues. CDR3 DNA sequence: TGTGCCAGCAGCCCCAGCCTAGCGGGGGTTTACAATGAGCAGTTCTTC. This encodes CASSPSLAGVYNEQFF.

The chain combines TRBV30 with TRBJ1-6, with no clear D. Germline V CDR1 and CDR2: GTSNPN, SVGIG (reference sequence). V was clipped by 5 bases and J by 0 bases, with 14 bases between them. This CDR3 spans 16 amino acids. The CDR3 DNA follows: TGTGCCTGGGCGGAGGGCGCTAGCTCCTATAATTCACCCCTCCACTTT. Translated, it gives CAWAEGASSYNSPLHF.

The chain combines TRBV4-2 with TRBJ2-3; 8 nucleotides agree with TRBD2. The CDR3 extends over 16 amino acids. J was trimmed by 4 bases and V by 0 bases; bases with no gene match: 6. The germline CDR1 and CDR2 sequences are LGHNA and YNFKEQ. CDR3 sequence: CASSQEMAGGADTQYF. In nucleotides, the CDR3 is TGTGCCAGCAGCCAAGAAATGGCGGGGGGAGCAGATACGCAGTATTTT.

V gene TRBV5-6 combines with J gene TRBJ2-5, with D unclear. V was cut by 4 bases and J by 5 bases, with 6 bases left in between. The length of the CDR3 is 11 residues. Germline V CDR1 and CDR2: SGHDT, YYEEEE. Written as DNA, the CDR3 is TGTGCCAGCAGCACCAGGGAGACCCAGTACTTC. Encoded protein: CASSTRETQYF.

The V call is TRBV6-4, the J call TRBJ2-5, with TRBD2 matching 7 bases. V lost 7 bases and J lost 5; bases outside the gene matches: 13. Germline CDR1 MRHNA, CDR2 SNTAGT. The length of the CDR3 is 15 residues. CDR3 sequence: CASIVGRGVMETQYF. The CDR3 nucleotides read TGTGCCAGCATTGTGGGTCGGGGGGTTATGGAGACCCAGTACTTC.

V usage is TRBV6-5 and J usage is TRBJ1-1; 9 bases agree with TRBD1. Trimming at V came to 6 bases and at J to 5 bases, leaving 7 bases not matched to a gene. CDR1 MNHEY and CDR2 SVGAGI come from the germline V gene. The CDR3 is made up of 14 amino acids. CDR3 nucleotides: TGTGCCAGCAGGGAACAGGGGGCTGTGACTGAAGCTTTCTTT. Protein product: CASREQGAVTEAFF.

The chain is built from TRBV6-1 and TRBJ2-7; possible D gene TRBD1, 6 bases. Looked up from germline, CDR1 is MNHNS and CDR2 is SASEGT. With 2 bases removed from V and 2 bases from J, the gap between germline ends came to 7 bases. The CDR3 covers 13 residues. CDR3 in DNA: TGTGCCAGCAGTGAATGGGGGCCCTACGAGCAGTACTTC. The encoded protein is CASSEWGPYEQYF.